Following are 30 T cell receptor beta chains from one sample sequenced in a study of blood T cell repertoires in COVID-19. Assay used: immunoSEQ multiplex PCR; TCRdb lists only in-frame clones, some missing. The repertoire holds roughly 15,000 clones, with about 92% as singletons. Specimen: peripheral blood. The source of these receptors is a human donor with active COVID-19. The donor label of this sample is uncertain.

The chain recombines TRBV15 with TRBJ2-7, with D tentatively TRBD1 (7 bases). Trimming shortened V by 5 bases and J by 1 base, and 21 bases separated the two germline ends. The CDR3 spans 17 residues. Germline V CDR1 and CDR2: LNHNV, YYDKDF (reference sequence). The CDR3, as DNA: TGTGCCACCAGCGGAATTGGGCAGGGGGGCTTTTCCTACGAGCAGTACTTC. It is translated as CATSGIGQGGFSYEQYF.

This chain uses TRBV10-1 with TRBJ2-7; D may be TRBD1 (5 bases). V was pared by 2 bases and J by 2 bases, with 13 bases between. The CDR3 runs to 15 residues. Germline CDR1 and CDR2: WNHNN and SYGVQD (reference sequence). The chain's CDR3 is CASSEGWQGTYEQYF. DNA for the CDR3: TGCGCCAGCAGTGAGGGATGGCAGGGTACCTACGAGCAGTACTTC.

This clone was seen a single time. The chain combines TRBV18 with TRBJ1-2; D uncertain. Trimming left V 3 bases short and J 2 bases short, with 7 bases between. Germline CDR1 reads KGHSH; CDR2 reads LQKENI. This CDR3 comprises 13 residues. The CDR3 region is CASSPGVNYGYTF. The CDR3 region has the DNA TGTGCCAGCTCACCGGGCGTAAACTATGGCTACACCTTC. The full variable domain, completed using reference TRBV18 and TRBJ1-2, is NAGVMQNPRHLVRRRGQEARLRCSPMKGHSHVYWYRQLPEEGLKFMVYLQKENIIDESGMPKERFSAEFPKEGPSILRIQQVVRGDSAAYFCASSPGVNYGYTFGSGTRLTVV.

This clone was detected only once. This chain links TRBV11-2 with TRBJ2-1; D might be TRBD2 (6 bases). Germline V gene data show CDR1 as SGHAT and CDR2 as FQNNGV. Trimming left V 5 bases short and J 11 bases short, with 22 bases between. CDR3 length: 15 residues. CDR3 nucleotides: TGTGCCAGCAGCCCCCATGGAGGGTCTAGCGCAAAGCAGTTCTTC. Protein: CASSPHGGSSAKQFF. Full variable domain (outside the CDR3, taken from reference TRBV11-2 and TRBJ2-1): EAGVAQSPRYKIIEKRQSVAFWCNPISGHATLYWYQQILGQGPKLLIQFQNNGVVDDSQLPKDRFSAERLKGVDSTLKIQPAKLEDSAVYLCASSPHGGSSAKQFFGPGTRLTVL.

The chain couples TRBV5-1 to TRBJ2-1; TRBD2 agrees at 10 bases. Germline V lookup: CDR1 SGHRS, CDR2 YFSETQ. The trim removed 6 bases at V and 6 bases at J, leaving 12 bases unmatched. The CDR3 has 16 amino acids. The DNA of the CDR3 is TGCGCCAGCACCCCTGACCGAGCGGGGGGGCTCAATGAGCAGTTCTTC. It is translated as CASTPDRAGGLNEQFF.

The CDR3 DNA is TGCGCCAGCAGCCCTCGGACTAGCTTAAAAGAGACCCAGTACTTC. Amino acid sequence: CASSPRTSLKETQYF. This sequence joins TRBV5-1 and TRBJ2-5; 8 bases agree with TRBD2. V was pared by 4 bases and J by 3 bases, with 8 bases of the junction left unmatched. CDR1 and CDR2 from the germline V gene are SGHRS and YFSETQ. The CDR3 spans 15 residues.

The J gene is TRBJ2-2, the V gene TRBV19; weak D call: TRBD1 (6 bases). Between the trimmed V and J ends, which lost 1 base and 4 bases, there was a span of 7 bases. This CDR3 is built from 14 residues. The germline CDR1 and CDR2 sequences are LNHDA and SQIVND (reference sequence). CDR3 bases: TGTGCCAGTAGTATAGCCAGGGGCACCGGGGAGCTGTTTTTT. Its protein product is CASSIARGTGELFF.

V and J are TRBV6-5 and TRBJ2-7; D might be TRBD2 (5 bases). The germline CDR1 and CDR2 sequences are MNHEY and SVGAGI. V shed 5 bases and J shed 6 bases, with 11 bases lying between them. This CDR3 contains 12 residues. This CDR3 is CASSRGRAEQYF. In DNA, the CDR3 is TGTGCCAGCAGTCGGGGTAGGGCCGAGCAGTACTTC.

The chain joins TRBV11-3 to TRBJ2-7, with D tentatively TRBD1 (6 bases). This CDR3 is 16 amino acids long. Germline V gene data show CDR1 as SGHNT and CDR2 as YENEEA. V was shortened by 4 bases and J by 2 bases, with 18 bases between the two germline ends. In DNA, the CDR3 is TGTGCCAGCAGCTGGATAACAGGGCGTAGAACCTACGAGCAGTACTTC. This translates into CASSWITGRRTYEQYF.

This clone was seen once. The chain has TRBV20-1 and TRBJ2-1; weak D call: TRBD2 (6 bases). Trimming removed 3 bases from V and 5 bases from J, with 17 bases in between. From germline, CDR1 is DFQATT and CDR2 SNEGSKA (reference sequence). The CDR3 consists of 15 residues. The CDR3 DNA is TGCAGTGCTAGTTCAGCGGGCAGCATCCACAATGAGCAGTTCTTC. Its protein is CSASSAGSIHNEQFF.

V usage is TRBV5-1 and J usage is TRBJ2-6; D ambiguous. Trimming left V 2 bases short and J 6 bases short, with 12 bases between. CDR3 size: 15 residues. Germline CDR1 and CDR2: SGHRS and YFSETQ. The CDR3, as DNA: TGCGCCAGCAGCTTTGGCGGAGCGCAGGCCAACGTCCTGACTTTC. This codes for CASSFGGAQANVLTF. Together with reference TRBV5-1 and TRBJ2-6, the CDR3 gives the full variable domain: KAGVTQTPRYLIKTRGQQVTLSCSPISGHRSVSWYQQTPGQGLQFLFEYFSETQRNKGNFPGRFSGRQFSNSRSEMNVSTLELGDSALYLCASSFGGAQANVLTFGAGSRLTVL.

The chain has TRBV30 and TRBJ1-6; 8 nucleotides agree with TRBD1. The CDR3 loop spans 14 amino acids. V lost 4 bases, J lost 9 bases, and 8 bases stayed unmatched. CDR1 is GTSNPN and CDR2 is SVGIG in the germline V gene (reference sequence). The CDR3 protein is CAWTGQGGFSPLHF. The CDR3 nucleotides read TGTGCCTGGACCGGACAGGGAGGATTTTCACCCCTCCACTTT.

This rearrangement joins TRBV19 to TRBJ2-1; no clear D gene. Trimming stripped 0 bases from V and 8 bases from J, with 11 bases between. CDR3 length equals 14 residues. The germline V gene encodes CDR1 LNHDA and CDR2 SQIVND (reference sequence). The CDR3 bases are TGTGCCAGTAGTATAGACCCCAGAGGCTATGAGCAGTTCTTC. Residues: CASSIDPRGYEQFF.

The rearrangement links TRBV5-1 to TRBJ1-1; D is undetermined. The V gene lost 0 bases and the J gene lost 4 bases, with 7 bases spanning the gap. The CDR3 runs 13 residues. Germline loops: CDR1 SGHRS, CDR2 YFSETQ. The CDR3 region is CASSLAGSTEAFF. CDR3 DNA: TGCGCCAGCAGCTTGGCGGGGAGCACTGAAGCTTTCTTT.

This chain joins TRBV30 and TRBJ2-7, with TRBD1 matching 7 bases. The CDR3 spans 15 residues. V shed 0 bases and J 6 bases; nucleotides not matched to a gene: 11. The germline V gene encodes CDR1 GTSNPN and CDR2 SVGIG (reference sequence). This CDR3 reads CAWSVVLGRGSEQYF. In DNA, the CDR3 is TGTGCCTGGAGTGTAGTCTTAGGCAGGGGGTCCGAGCAGTACTTC.

The chain recombines TRBV30 with TRBJ1-1; TRBD1 agrees at 8 bases. The CDR3 is made up of 13 amino acids. Trimming at V came to 5 bases and at J to 6 bases, leaving 8 bases not matched to a gene. The V gene's germline CDR1 is GTSNPN and CDR2 SVGIG (reference sequence). The DNA of the CDR3 is TGTGCCTGGGGACAGGGTTTCGGTCCTGAAGCTTTCTTT. Protein sequence: CAWGQGFGPEAFF.

The genes are TRBV19 and TRBJ2-7, with D possibly being TRBD2 (6 bases). Trimming stripped 6 bases from V and 6 bases from J, with 12 bases between. From germline, CDR1 is LNHDA and CDR2 SQIVND (reference sequence). This CDR3 is built from 12 residues. The DNA of the CDR3 is TGTGCCAGTAGCCTTGGTAGCGGCGAGCAGTACTTC. Protein sequence: CASSLGSGEQYF.

The chain links TRBV24-1 to TRBJ1-1; 10 nucleotides agree with TRBD1. V lost 4 bases and J lost 0; bases outside the gene matches: 4. The CDR3 sequence is 16 residues long. Germline-derived CDR1 and CDR2 are KGHDR and SFDVKD. CDR3 bases: TGTGCCACCAGTGACTCCGGGACAGGGGTGAACACTGAAGCTTTCTTT. It is translated as CATSDSGTGVNTEAFF.

The V and J genes are TRBV11-2 and TRBJ1-6, with 7 bases lining up with TRBD1. The CDR3 has 15 residues. The germline gives CDR1 SGHAT, CDR2 FQNNGV. The V segment lost 4 bases and the J segment 9 bases; nucleotides outside the gene matches: 9. In DNA form, the CDR3 reads TGTGCCAGCAGCTCACAACAGGGGAAGGGTTCACCCCTCCACTTT. Its translation is CASSSQQGKGSPLHF.

The rearrangement links TRBV6-6 to TRBJ1-1; D perhaps matches TRBD1 (5 bases). The CDR3 extends over 14 amino acids. V was cut by 6 bases and J by 0 bases, with 11 bases left in between. Germline lookup yields CDR1 MNHNY and CDR2 SVGAGI (reference sequence). The CDR3 nucleotides read TGTGCCAGCAGACCCCGACAGTTGAACACTGAAGCTTTCTTT. Protein sequence: CASRPRQLNTEAFF.

The CDR3 sequence is CSVAGGPNEQFF. CDR3 DNA sequence: TGCAGCGTAGCGGGAGGGCCTAATGAGCAGTTCTTC. The gene calls are TRBV29-1 and TRBJ2-1; TRBD2 aligns across 10 bases. CDR1 is SQVTM and CDR2 is ANQGSEA in the germline V gene. Trimming took 6 bases from V and 7 from J; bases not matched to a gene: 3. The length of the CDR3 is 12 residues.

The chain has TRBV19 and TRBJ2-7; 12 bases are shared with TRBD2. Losses at the gene ends were 5 bases for V and 3 bases for J; bases not matched to a gene: 8. The CDR3 contains 16 residues. From germline, CDR1 is LNHDA and CDR2 SQIVND (reference sequence). In DNA form, the CDR3 reads TGTGCCAGTAGTCCAAGACTAGCGGGGGCCCGCTACGAGCAGTACTTC. As protein: CASSPRLAGARYEQYF.

The genes are TRBV7-6 and TRBJ1-1; 10 nucleotides match TRBD1. CDR3 length: 15 residues. The junction had 9 bases not matched to a gene; V was cut back by 5 bases and J by 6 bases. CDR1 and CDR2 (germline): SGHVS, FNYEAQ. The CDR3 DNA reads TGTGCCAGCAGCGATTCGCCGGGACAGGGGTCTGAAGCTTTCTTT. It translates to CASSDSPGQGSEAFF.

This clone was seen once. V gene TRBV7-2 combines with J gene TRBJ2-5; D perhaps matches TRBD2 (6 bases). This CDR3 is 17 amino acids long. CDR1 is SGHTA and CDR2 is FQGNSA in the germline V gene. Trimming shortened V by 3 bases and J by 5 bases, and 22 bases separated the two germline ends. The CDR3 spells CASSLGGLQVLGETQYF. The CDR3 bases are TGTGCCAGCAGCTTGGGGGGACTTCAGGTCCTTGGGGAGACCCAGTACTTC. The full variable domain, completed using reference TRBV7-2 and TRBJ2-5, is GAGVSQSPSNKVTEKGKDVELRCDPISGHTALYWYRQSLGQGLEFLIYFQGNSAPDKSGLPSDRFSAERTGGSVSTLTIQRTQQEDSAVYLCASSLGGLQVLGETQYFGPGTRLLVL.

The chain combines TRBV7-2 with TRBJ1-5; a possible D gene is TRBD1 (6 bases). This CDR3 comprises 16 residues. Germline-derived CDR1 and CDR2 are SGHTA and FQGNSA. Between the trimmed V and J ends, which lost 1 base and 2 bases, there was a span of 12 bases. In DNA, the CDR3 is TGTGCCAGCAGCTTAGTAATGGGGGCCGGCAATCAGCCCCAGCATTTT. Its translation is CASSLVMGAGNQPQHF.

The chain carries TRBV15 and TRBJ2-7; 9 bases align to TRBD1. With 1 base clipped from V and 6 bases from J, the junction kept 7 bases outside the gene matches. This CDR3 contains 15 residues. From germline, CDR1 is LNHNV and CDR2 YYDKDF (reference sequence). In DNA form, the CDR3 reads TGTGCCACCAGCAGAGCGGTAACAGGGGGCGGCGAGCAGTACTTC. Translating gives CATSRAVTGGGEQYF.

V usage is TRBV11-2 and J usage is TRBJ1-2; the D is unclear. V was clipped by 9 bases and J by 7 bases, with 18 bases between them. The CDR3 is 13 amino acids. Germline lookup yields CDR1 SGHAT and CDR2 FQNNGV. CDR3 nucleotide sequence: TGTGCCAGTGGAGGGCGGGGTTATGGTGGCTACACCTTC. Its translation is CASGGRGYGGYTF.

The rearrangement joins TRBV3-1 (or the pseudogene TRBV3-2) to TRBJ2-1, with D unresolved. V was clipped by 2 bases and J by 5 bases, with 4 bases between them. CDR1 and CDR2 (germline): LGHDT, YNNKEL (reference sequence). The CDR3 consists of 12 residues. Here the CDR3 reads CASSQPDNEQFF. As DNA, the CDR3 is TGTGCCAGCAGCCAACCAGACAATGAGCAGTTCTTC.

The genes are TRBV5-4 and TRBJ1-2; 8 bases are shared with TRBD1. Germline V gives CDR1 SGHNT, CDR2 YYREEE (reference sequence). Trimming at V came to 4 bases and at J to 7 bases, leaving 9 bases not matched to a gene. The CDR3 length is 14 residues. The CDR3 spells CASSIQGGSFGYTF. The CDR3 nucleotides read TGTGCCAGCAGCATACAGGGGGGAAGTTTTGGCTACACCTTC.

The sample holds a few counts of this clone. The chain employs TRBV28 and TRBJ2-1, with 9 bases matching TRBD2. The CDR3 is 14 amino acids. V shed 7 bases, J shed 6 bases, and the junction held 7 bases outside the gene matches. The germline CDR1 and CDR2 sequences are MDHEN and SYDVKM. CDR3 loop: CASTLAGIRNEQFF. In nucleotides, the CDR3 is TGTGCCAGCACCCTAGCGGGAATCCGCAATGAGCAGTTCTTC.